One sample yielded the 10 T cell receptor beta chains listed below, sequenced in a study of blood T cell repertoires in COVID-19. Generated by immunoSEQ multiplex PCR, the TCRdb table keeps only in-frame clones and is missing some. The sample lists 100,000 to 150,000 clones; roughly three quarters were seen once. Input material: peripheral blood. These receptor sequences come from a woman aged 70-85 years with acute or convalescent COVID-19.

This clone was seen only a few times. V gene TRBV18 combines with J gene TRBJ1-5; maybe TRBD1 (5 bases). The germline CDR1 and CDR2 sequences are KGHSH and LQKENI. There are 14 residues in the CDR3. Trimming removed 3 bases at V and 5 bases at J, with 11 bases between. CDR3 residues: CASSPQGFDQPQHF. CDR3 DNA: TGTGCCAGCTCACCCCAGGGTTTTGATCAGCCCCAGCATTTT.

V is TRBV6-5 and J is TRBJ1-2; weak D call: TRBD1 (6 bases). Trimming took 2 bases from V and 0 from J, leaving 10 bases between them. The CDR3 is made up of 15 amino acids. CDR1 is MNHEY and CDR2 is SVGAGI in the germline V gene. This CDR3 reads CASSYPDRPNYGYTF. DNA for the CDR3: TGTGCCAGCAGTTACCCGGACAGACCTAACTATGGCTACACCTTC.

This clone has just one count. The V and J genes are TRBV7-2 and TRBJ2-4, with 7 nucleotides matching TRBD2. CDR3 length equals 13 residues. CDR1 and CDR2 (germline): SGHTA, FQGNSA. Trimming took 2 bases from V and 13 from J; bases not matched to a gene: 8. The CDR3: CASSLFAGESQYF. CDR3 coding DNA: TGTGCCAGCAGCTTATTTGCGGGGGAGTCGCAGTACTTC.

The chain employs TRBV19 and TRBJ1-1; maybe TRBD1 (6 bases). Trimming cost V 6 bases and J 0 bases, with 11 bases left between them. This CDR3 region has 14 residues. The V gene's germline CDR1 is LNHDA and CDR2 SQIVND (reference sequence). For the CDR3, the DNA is TGTGCCAGTAGGGCAGGGACAATGAACACTGAAGCTTTCTTT. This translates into CASRAGTMNTEAFF.

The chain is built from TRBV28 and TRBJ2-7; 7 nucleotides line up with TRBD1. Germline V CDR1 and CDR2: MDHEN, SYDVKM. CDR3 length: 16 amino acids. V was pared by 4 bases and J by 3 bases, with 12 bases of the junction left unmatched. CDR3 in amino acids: CASSSYEGALIYEQYF. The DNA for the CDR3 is TGTGCCAGCAGTTCCTATGAGGGGGCCCTGATCTACGAGCAGTACTTC.

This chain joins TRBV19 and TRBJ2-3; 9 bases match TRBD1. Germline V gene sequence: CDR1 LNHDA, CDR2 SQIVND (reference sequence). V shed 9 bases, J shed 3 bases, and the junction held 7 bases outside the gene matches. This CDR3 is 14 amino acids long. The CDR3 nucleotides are TGTGCCAGCTCACAGGGGGCCCTAACAGATACGCAGTATTTT. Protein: CASSQGALTDTQYF. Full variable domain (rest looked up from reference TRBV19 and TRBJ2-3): DGGITQSPKYLFRKEGQNVTLSCEQNLNHDAMYWYRQDPGQGLRLIYYSQIVNDFQKGDIAEGYSVSREKKESFPLTVTSAQKNPTAFYLCASSQGALTDTQYFGPGTRLTVL.

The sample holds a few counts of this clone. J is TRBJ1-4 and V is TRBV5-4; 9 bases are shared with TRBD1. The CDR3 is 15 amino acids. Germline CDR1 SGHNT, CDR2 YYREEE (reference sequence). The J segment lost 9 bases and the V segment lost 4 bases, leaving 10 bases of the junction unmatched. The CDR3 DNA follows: TGTGCCAGCAGCCTAGGCCGGGACAGGGACCAAAAACTGTTTTTT. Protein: CASSLGRDRDQKLFF.

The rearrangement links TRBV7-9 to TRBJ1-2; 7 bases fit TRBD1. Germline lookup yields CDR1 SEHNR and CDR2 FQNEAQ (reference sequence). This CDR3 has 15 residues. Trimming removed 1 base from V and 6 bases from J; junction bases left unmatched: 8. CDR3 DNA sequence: TGTGCCAGCAGCTTAGGAGGGGGCCCGCTGGATGGCTACACCTTC. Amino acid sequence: CASSLGGGPLDGYTF.

CDR3 sequence: CASSLGPADTQYF. The CDR3 DNA is TGTGCCAGCAGCCTTGGTCCGGCAGATACGCAGTATTTT. The genes are TRBV11-3 and TRBJ2-3; unclear D gene. The ends were cut back, 5 bases at V and 4 bases at J, with 10 bases in the middle. CDR1 and CDR2 from the germline V gene are SGHNT and YENEEA. The CDR3 runs to 13 residues.

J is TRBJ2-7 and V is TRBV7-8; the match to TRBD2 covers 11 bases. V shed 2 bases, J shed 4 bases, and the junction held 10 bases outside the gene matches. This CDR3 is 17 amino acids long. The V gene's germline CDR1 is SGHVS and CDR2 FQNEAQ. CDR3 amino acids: CASSLTVTSGSGYEQYF. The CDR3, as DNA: TGTGCCAGCAGCTTAACTGTTACTAGCGGGAGTGGGTACGAGCAGTACTTC.